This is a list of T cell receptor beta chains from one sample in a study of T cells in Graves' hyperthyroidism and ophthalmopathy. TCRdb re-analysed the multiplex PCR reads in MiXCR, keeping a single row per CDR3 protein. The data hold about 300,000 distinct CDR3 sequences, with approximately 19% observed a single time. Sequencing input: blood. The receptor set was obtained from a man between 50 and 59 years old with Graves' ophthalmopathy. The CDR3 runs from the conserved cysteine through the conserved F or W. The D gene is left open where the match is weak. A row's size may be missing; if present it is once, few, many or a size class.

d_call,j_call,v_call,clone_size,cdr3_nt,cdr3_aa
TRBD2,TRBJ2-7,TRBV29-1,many,TGCAGCGTTGTTGGGGTAGCGGGACAAGTGGTGCAGTACTTC,CSVVGVAGQVVQYF
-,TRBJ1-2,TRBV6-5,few,TGTGCCAGCAGTTACTCAGGACAGATTAACTATGGCTACACCTTC,CASSYSGQINYGYTF
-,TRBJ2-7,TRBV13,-,TGTGCCAGCAGCTTAGGGCGGGACACTACCTACGAGCAGTACTTC,CASSLGRDTTYEQYF
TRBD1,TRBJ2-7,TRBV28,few,TGTGCCAGCAGTCCACACGACAGGGCCGCCTACGAGCAGTACTTC,CASSPHDRAAYEQYF
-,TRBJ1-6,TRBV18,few,TGTGCCAGCTCACCACTACCAGGGGATTCACCCCTCCACTTT,CASSPLPGDSPLHF
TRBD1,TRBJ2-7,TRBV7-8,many,TGTGCCAGCAGCGGACAGGGGGCGCACGAGCAGTACTTC,CASSGQGAHEQYF
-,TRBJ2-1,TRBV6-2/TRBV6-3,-,TGTGCCAGCGACCCCTCCGAACAGAGGGGCAATGAGCAGTTCTTC,CASDPSEQRGNEQFF
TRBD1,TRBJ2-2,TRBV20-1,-,TGCAGTGCTAAGCCCAACAGGGGGGACACCGGGGAGCTGTTTTTT,CSAKPNRGDTGELFF
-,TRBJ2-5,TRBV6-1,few,TGTGCCAGCAGCCCCCGCGGCAGGGGAGGAGAGACCCAGTACTTC,CASSPRGRGGETQYF
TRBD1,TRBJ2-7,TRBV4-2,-,TGTGCCAGCAGCCAGGCGGGACAGGGCCACGAGCAGTACTTC,CASSQAGQGHEQYF
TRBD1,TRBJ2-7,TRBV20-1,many,TGCAGTGCTAGAACGACAGGGAAATACGAGCAGTACTTC,CSARTTGKYEQYF
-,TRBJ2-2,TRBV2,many,TGTGCCAGCAGTGGTGGCCCGCAGGGTTTTGGGGAGCTGTTTTTT,CASSGGPQGFGELFF
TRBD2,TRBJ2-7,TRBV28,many,TGTGCCAGCAGTTTTATAAGGAGGGGAGGGGACGAGCAGTACTTC,CASSFIRRGGDEQYF
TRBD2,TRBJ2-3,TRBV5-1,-,TGCGCCAGCAGTACGGGACTAGCTGGTAACACAGATACGCAGTATTTT,CASSTGLAGNTDTQYF
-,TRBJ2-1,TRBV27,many,TGTGCCAGCAGTGGTTACGGGTTCTCCTACAATGAGCAGTTCTTC,CASSGYGFSYNEQFF
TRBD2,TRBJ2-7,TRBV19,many,TGTGCCAGTAGTATGGTTAGCGGGAAATTCTACGAGCAGTACTTC,CASSMVSGKFYEQYF
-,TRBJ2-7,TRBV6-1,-,TGTGCCAGCAGTGAACCCTACGAGCAGTACTTC,CASSEPYEQYF
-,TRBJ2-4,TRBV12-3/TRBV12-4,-,TGTGCCAGCAGTTCCGGGACAGCCAAAAACATTCAGTACTTC,CASSSGTAKNIQYF
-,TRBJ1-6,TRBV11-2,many,TGTGCCAGCAGCTTACAGGGTCGATACTCACCCCTCCACTTT,CASSLQGRYSPLHF
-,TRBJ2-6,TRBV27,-,TGTACCAGCAGTGCCGGGGTCTCTGGGGCCAACGTCCTGACTTTC,CTSSAGVSGANVLTF
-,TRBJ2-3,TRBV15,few,TGTGCCACCAGCAGAGATAAGGAGGCCGGGATTTTCACAGATACGCAGTATTTT,CATSRDKEAGIFTDTQYF
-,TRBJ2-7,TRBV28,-,TGTGCCAGCAGTTTCACCCTGGGGACAACCTTTGACTACGAGCAGTACTTC,CASSFTLGTTFDYEQYF
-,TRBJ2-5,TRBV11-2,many,TGTGCCAGCAGCTCGGGTGTTAAGGAGACCCAGTACTTC,CASSSGVKETQYF
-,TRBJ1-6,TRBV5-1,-,TGCGCCAGCAGCCTCTATGATTCACCCCTCCACTTT,CASSLYDSPLHF
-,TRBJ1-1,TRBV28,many,TGTGCCAGCAGAAGAGGACAGCCGAACACTGAAGCTTTCTTT,CASRRGQPNTEAFF
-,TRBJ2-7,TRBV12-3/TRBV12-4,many,TGTGCCAGCAGTTTATCGAACGGGAGAGCTTTCGAGCAGTACTTC,CASSLSNGRAFEQYF
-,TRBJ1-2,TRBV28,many,TGTGCCAGCAGTCCCGGGACGGAAGTCTATGGCTACACCTTC,CASSPGTEVYGYTF
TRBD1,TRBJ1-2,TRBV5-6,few,TGTGCCAGCAGCACTAGGGACAGGGGGTCCTATGGCTACACCTTC,CASSTRDRGSYGYTF
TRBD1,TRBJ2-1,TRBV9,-,TGTGCCAGCAGCACTAGAAGACAGGGTGTGGGCAATGAGCAGTTCTTC,CASSTRRQGVGNEQFF
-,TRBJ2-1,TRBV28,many,TGTGCCAGCAGTCTGTCAGGAATAATCAATCATGAGCAGTTCTTC,CASSLSGIINHEQFF
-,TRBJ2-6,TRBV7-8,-,TGTGCCAGCAGCTTAGTTATGGGACCTTCTGGGGCCAACGTCCTGACTTTC,CASSLVMGPSGANVLTF
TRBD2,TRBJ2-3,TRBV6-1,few,TGTGCCAGCACCCGAGGGGGGACTAGCGGGAGAGCGGCAGATACGCAGTATTTT,CASTRGGTSGRAADTQYF
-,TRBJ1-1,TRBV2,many,TGTGCCAGCAGGGAAACAGGGACTACTGAAGCTTTCTTT,CASRETGTTEAFF
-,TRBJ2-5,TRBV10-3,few,TGTGCCATCAGTGATCCGGCAGGTCTGGAGACCCAGTACTTC,CAISDPAGLETQYF
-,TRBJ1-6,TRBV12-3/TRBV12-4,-,TGTGCCAGCAGAGGGAATTGGAATTCACCCCTCCACTTT,CASRGNWNSPLHF
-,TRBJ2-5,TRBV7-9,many,TGTGCCAGCAGCTTACCTACAGGGAGCCAAGAGACCCAGTACTTC,CASSLPTGSQETQYF
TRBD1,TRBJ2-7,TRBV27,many,TGTGCCAGCAGTTTATCGTATCCCGGACAGGGGGCGAAGCAGTACTTC,CASSLSYPGQGAKQYF
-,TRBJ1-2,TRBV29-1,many,TGCAGCGTGCTCGAGGGTCACACCTTC,CSVLEGHTF
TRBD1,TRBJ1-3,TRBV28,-,TGTGCCAGCAGTTCCCCCTTAATGACATGGGACAGCACTGGAAACACCATATATTTT,CASSSPLMTWDSTGNTIYF
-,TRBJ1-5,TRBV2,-,TGTGCCAGCAGTGAACAGAGTGGCGTTAATCAGCCCCAGCATTTT,CASSEQSGVNQPQHF
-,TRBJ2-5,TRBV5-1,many,TGCGCCAGCAGCTTGGGGACTGGGCAAGAGACCCAGTACTTC,CASSLGTGQETQYF
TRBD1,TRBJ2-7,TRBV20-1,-,TGCAGTGCTAGTCCATTTCGACAGGGGGCGGGGGAGCAGTACTTC,CSASPFRQGAGEQYF
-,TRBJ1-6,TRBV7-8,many,TGTGCCAGCAGCTTACTCGGCAGGATTAATTCACCCCTCCACTTT,CASSLLGRINSPLHF
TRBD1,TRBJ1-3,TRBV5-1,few,TGCGCCAGCAGGGCCGGGACAGGACTAAACACCATATATTTT,CASRAGTGLNTIYF
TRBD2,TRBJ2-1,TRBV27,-,TGTGCCAGCAGCGGACTAGCGGTACACTATGAGCAGTTCTTC,CASSGLAVHYEQFF
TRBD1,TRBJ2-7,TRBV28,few,TGTGCCAGCAGTTTAGAAATCGGACAGGCTCTTGCCTACGAGCAGTACTTC,CASSLEIGQALAYEQYF
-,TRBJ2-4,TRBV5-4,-,TGTGCCAGCAGCTTGGCCACAGACCTAGCCAAAAACATTCAGTACTTC,CASSLATDLAKNIQYF
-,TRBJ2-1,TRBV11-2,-,TGTGCCAGCAGCTTCGCCACAAGCTCCTACAATGAGCAGTTCTTC,CASSFATSSYNEQFF
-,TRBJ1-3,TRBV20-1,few,TGCAGTGCTAGAGATTCGGGCAGGTCGAGCGGAAACACCATATATTTT,CSARDSGRSSGNTIYF
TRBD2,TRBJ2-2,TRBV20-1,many,TGCAGTGCTTTAGCGGGGGCGAACACCGGGGAGCTGTTTTTT,CSALAGANTGELFF
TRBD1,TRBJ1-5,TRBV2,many,TGTGCCAGCAGTGAAGCGCTTCGGGGACAGCCCAACCAGCATTTT,CASSEALRGQPNQHF
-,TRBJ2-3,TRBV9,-,TGTGCCAGCAGCGCAAAGGGAGTAGCGGAACCCACAGATACGCAGTATTTT,CASSAKGVAEPTDTQYF
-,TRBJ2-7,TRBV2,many,TGTGCCAGCATAAGGTCAGGGCGCTCCTACGAGCAGTACTTC,CASIRSGRSYEQYF
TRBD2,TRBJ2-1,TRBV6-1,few,TGTGCCAGCAGCTTTAGTAGCGGGATCAATGAGCAGTTCTTC,CASSFSSGINEQFF